Sequencing of this T cell receptor (beta chain) was carried out in a study of T cells after yellow fever vaccination (dated by TCRdb to the late 2010s). In terms of the full investigation: Libraries from fractions with low cell numbers were prepared with the SMART-Seq v4 Ultra Low Input RNA kit. Blood samples were taken at several timepoints before and after primary and secondary immunization, and bulk PBMC replicates and cell subsets were isolated. Two healthy male donors made up the cohort, one aged 18 to 30 years and the other aged 30 to 40 years. Bulk TCR alpha and beta repertoires were sequenced longitudinally to track T-cell clones before and after primary and booster YFV17D yellow fever vaccination. Paper-wide results and their limitations: Computational filtering was required because FACS-sorted repertoires could contain abundant contaminating clonotypes from the bulk population. Only two donors were included in the study, so the extent to which the findings can be generalized is limited. A small fraction of clonotypes showed up in both the CD4 and CD8 compartments, probably as a result of convergent recombination. The secondary T-cell response was weaker than the primary response but faster, peaking on day 5 instead of day 15. After the booster, most of the clones that had expanded following primary vaccination were detected again (almost 98% of CD4 and around nine tenths of CD8), which suggests that memory was broadly maintained.

In the paper's terms, the treatment or condition label means: live attenuated yellow fever vaccine strain. PBMCs were isolated from peripheral blood using a standard Ficoll-Paque protocol. Dynabeads CD4 and CD8 positive selection kits were used to isolate CD4 and CD8 T-cell fractions. RNA was extracted with TriZol from bulk PBMCs, CD4 and CD8 fractions, and dextramer-positive and dextramer-negative fractions. Sequencing instrument: Illumina NovaSeq 6000. Synthesis of TCR cDNA relied on 5'RACE template switching, a step that introduced a universal primer site along with unique molecular identifiers. Priming of cDNA synthesis was performed from both the TCR alpha and TCR beta constant segments. Two PCR steps were used to amplify libraries, with sample barcodes and sequencing adapters being added in the second step. Sequencing of libraries was performed on Illumina HiSeq 2500 (2x100 bp) or NovaSeq (2x150 bp). In the authors' own workflow: MIGEC was used to demultiplex reads and collapse the reads into UMI consensus sequences, and MiXCR was used for V(D)J alignment. Vaccine-responding clonotypes were defined with edgeR using replicate PBMC samples, requiring FDR below 0.01 and a log2 fold change above 5 up to day 15. Each bulk clonotype was labeled CD4 or CD8 based on which sequenced repertoire, CD4 or CD8, contained the clonotype at higher abundance. Using fastp trimming at Q25 and MiXCR clonotype assembly, TCRdb reanalyzed the public sequencing data and kept in-frame beta chains. CDR3 protein sequences are deduplicated, and each keeps its most common genes and DNA. These V and J calls originate from TCRdb's pipeline instead of the authors' own analysis. For this sample the table gives 300,000 to 350,000 distinct CDR3 sequences, of which over 8.5% were detected only once. The ten biggest clones cover about 3.5% of the sample.

Germline trimming: 7 bases from V, 2 bases from J; junction bases outside gene matches: 6. The germline V gene encodes CDR1 SQVTM and CDR2 ANQGSEA. The CDR3 numbers 13 residues from cysteine through phenylalanine. The DNA shown is the 39-base CDR3, in frame from base 1. This clonotype appeared a few times. It lacks a known antigen. No much larger clone exists at a distance of one base, and base qualities are not known. Material: CD4+ T cells sorted from PBMCs, obtained 45 days after the yellow fever booster vaccination. The receptor was isolated from a man aged 18 to 29 who received the YFV17D yellow fever vaccine. The chain was built from TRBV29-1 and TRBJ2-3; 7 bases in the junction line up with TRBD2. The nucleotide sequence reads TGCAGCGGGTGGGAGGGACCCACAGATACGCAGTATTTT. Its coded protein is CSGWEGPTDTQYF.